These 30 T cell receptor beta chains originate from one sample sequenced in a study of control samples from healthy donors and cancer patients. The table came from immunoSEQ multiplex PCR; TCRdb's copy has only in-frame clones and leaves some out. The sample lists roughly 160,000 clones, about 91% occurring once. The sample comprised blood. All receptors come from a woman in her 30s in good health.

This clone has a handful of counts. A junction boundary mismatches the germline segment, possibly from a read error. The chain joins TRBV18 to TRBJ1-1; D is perhaps TRBD1 (6 bases). The CDR3 loop spans 15 amino acids. Germline lookup yields CDR1 KGHSH and CDR2 LQKENI. In nucleotides, the CDR3 is TGTGCCAGCTCATCACCTACGGGGGCAGACACTGAAGCTTTCTTT. It is translated as CASSSPTGADTEAFF. The variable domain in full, completed from reference TRBV18 and TRBJ1-1, reads NAGVMQNPRHLVRRRGQEARLRCSPMKGHSHVYWYRQLPEEGLKFMVYLQKENIIDESGMPKERFSAEFPKEGPSILRIQQVVRGDSAAYFCASSSPTGADTEAFFGQGTRLTVV.

This clone appeared a single time. The rearrangement joins TRBV18 to TRBJ2-7; weak D call: TRBD1 (5 bases). V was clipped by 3 bases and J by 5 bases, with 11 bases between them. The CDR3 length is 13 residues. The V gene's germline CDR1 is KGHSH and CDR2 LQKENI. The CDR3 coding sequence is TGTGCCAGCTCACCGTCAGGGTTCCACGAGCAGTACTTC. Amino acid sequence: CASSPSGFHEQYF.

The table lists this clone with a count of one. DNA for the CDR3: TGTGCCAGCACCGAGGGCACCCGCTACGAGCAGTACTTC. It specifies CASTEGTRYEQYF. This rearrangement joins TRBV28 to TRBJ2-7; maybe TRBD2 (5 bases). V lost 7 bases, J lost 3 bases, and 13 bases lay in between. Germline V CDR1 and CDR2: MDHEN, SYDVKM. CDR3 size: 13 residues.

The chain has TRBV12-3 or TRBV12-4 and TRBJ2-1; D unclear. The CDR3 is 13 amino acids. Trimming took off 6 bases at V and 1 base at J, with 7 bases between the two ends. Here the CDR3 reads CASRETSYNEQFF. CDR3 coding DNA: TGTGCCAGCAGGGAGACTTCCTACAATGAGCAGTTCTTC.

The chain uses TRBV20-1 and TRBJ1-3, with D possibly being TRBD1 (5 bases). CDR1 and CDR2 (germline): DFQATT, SNEGSKA (reference sequence). With 2 bases removed from V and 11 bases from J, the gap between germline ends came to 10 bases. The CDR3 totals 11 residues. For the CDR3, the DNA is TGCAGTGCTAGAATCGGGGGGTCCATATATTTT. Translation gives CSARIGGSIYF.

The chain carries TRBV27 and TRBJ2-3; the D is unclear. Trimming stripped 0 bases from V and 2 bases from J, with 9 bases between. The CDR3 covers 15 residues. The germline CDR1 and CDR2 sequences are MNHEY and SMNVEV (reference sequence). The DNA for the CDR3 is TGTGCCAGCAGTTTATCGTTGGACGCCACAGATACGCAGTATTTT. It encodes CASSLSLDATDTQYF.

The J gene is TRBJ2-5, the V gene TRBV15; TRBD2 matches at 7 bases. This CDR3 is built from 15 residues. Germline V CDR1 and CDR2: LNHNV, YYDKDF (reference sequence). J gave up 2 bases and V 0 bases, and 3 bases lay outside the gene matches. CDR3 in amino acids: CATSREAAGQETQYF. CDR3 bases: TGTGCCACCAGCAGAGAAGCAGCGGGGCAAGAGACCCAGTACTTC.

V and J are TRBV5-1 and TRBJ2-5; D perhaps matches TRBD1 (5 bases). V dropped 2 bases and J dropped 2 bases, with 10 bases sitting between them. CDR1 and CDR2 (germline): SGHRS, YFSETQ. The CDR3 spans 14 residues. Written as DNA, the CDR3 is TGCGCCAGCAGCTTTTGGGCAGGGCAAGAGACCCAGTACTTC. Its translation is CASSFWAGQETQYF.

This chain uses TRBV28 with TRBJ1-6; TRBD1 agrees at 7 bases. J gave up 5 bases and V 6 bases, and 7 bases lay outside the gene matches. The CDR3 runs to 15 residues. From germline, CDR1 is MDHEN and CDR2 SYDVKM. CDR3 bases: TGTGCCAGCAGAGCTTCAACAGGGGATAATTCACCCCTCCACTTT. Residues: CASRASTGDNSPLHF.

This clone was recorded once. The rearrangement links TRBV5-1 to TRBJ2-2; no definite D call. Trimming shortened V by 6 bases and J by 1 base, and 7 bases separated the two germline ends. The CDR3 sequence is 13 residues long. Germline V lookup: CDR1 SGHRS, CDR2 YFSETQ. CDR3 residues: CASTYLNTGELFF. CDR3 in DNA: TGCGCCAGCACGTACTTGAACACCGGGGAGCTGTTTTTT.

The genes are TRBV28 and TRBJ2-2, with a weak D call TRBD1 (6 bases). From germline, CDR1 is MDHEN and CDR2 SYDVKM. The CDR3 sequence is 14 residues long. Between the trimmed V and J ends, which lost 7 bases and 4 bases, there was a span of 13 bases. CDR3 in amino acids: CASTYTGFTGELFF. The CDR3 coding sequence is TGTGCCAGCACCTACACAGGGTTCACCGGGGAGCTGTTTTTT.

The rearrangement joins TRBV12-3 or TRBV12-4 to TRBJ1-1, with 7 positions matching TRBD1. The CDR3 totals 13 residues. The junction had 3 bases not matched to a gene; V was cut back by 4 bases and J by 4 bases. The CDR3 sequence is CASSSTGVTEAFF. CDR3 DNA sequence: TGTGCCAGCAGTTCTACAGGGGTCACTGAAGCTTTCTTT.

The chain is built from TRBV13 and TRBJ2-7, with TRBD1 matching 7 bases. J was trimmed by 4 bases and V by 5 bases; bases with no gene match: 5. Germline V CDR1 and CDR2: PRHDT, FYEKMQ (reference sequence). CDR3 length: 13 amino acids. CDR3 residues: CASSTKTGYEQYV. CDR3 coding DNA: TGTGCCAGCAGCACAAAGACAGGGTACGAGCAGTACGTC.

The J gene is TRBJ1-3, the V gene TRBV27, with D unresolved. This CDR3 comprises 14 residues. The V end was cut by 5 bases, the J end by 3 bases, with 11 bases between. Looked up from germline, CDR1 is MNHEY and CDR2 is SMNVEV (reference sequence). The CDR3 loop reads CASSLSGNGNTIYF. In DNA form, the CDR3 reads TGTGCCAGCAGTCTTTCCGGGAATGGAAACACCATATATTTT.

The chain recombines TRBV7-8 with TRBJ2-7; D gene unclear. This CDR3 region has 14 residues. Trimming left V 4 bases short and J 1 base short, with 11 bases between. Per germline, CDR1 SGHVS and CDR2 FQNEAQ. The DNA for the CDR3 is TGTGCCAGCAGCTCCGGAGCCCCGTCCTACGAGCAGTACGTC. This translates into CASSSGAPSYEQYV.

In this sample, this clone turned up a few times. The rearrangement links TRBV30 to TRBJ2-5; a possible D gene is TRBD2 (6 bases). The CDR3 consists of 14 residues. CDR1 GTSNPN and CDR2 SVGIG come from the germline V gene (reference sequence). Trimming removed 5 bases at V and 4 bases at J, with 17 bases between. For the CDR3, the DNA is TGTGCCTGGGAGCAGTTTGGGGGAGGAGAGACCCAGTACTTC. As protein: CAWEQFGGGETQYF.

The chain links TRBV18 to TRBJ1-5, with D unresolved. The germline V gene encodes CDR1 KGHSH and CDR2 LQKENI. With 6 bases removed from V and 2 bases from J, the gap between germline ends came to 11 bases. This CDR3 is 14 amino acids long. CDR3: CASSPSGGNQPQHF. The CDR3 DNA reads as TGTGCCAGCTCGCCCTCCGGTGGCAATCAGCCCCAGCATTTT. The full variable domain, rest sourced from reference TRBV18 and TRBJ1-5, is NAGVMQNPRHLVRRRGQEARLRCSPMKGHSHVYWYRQLPEEGLKFMVYLQKENIIDESGMPKERFSAEFPKEGPSILRIQQVVRGDSAAYFCASSPSGGNQPQHFGDGTRLSIL.

The gene calls are TRBV30 and TRBJ2-1; a possible D gene is TRBD2 (7 bases). The CDR3 runs to 16 residues. Germline V lookup: CDR1 GTSNPN, CDR2 SVGIG (reference sequence). The germline V and J ends were trimmed by 2 bases and 0 bases, with 14 bases remaining between them. CDR3 coding DNA: TGTGCCTGGAGTCCCGGGGGGCTTGGCTCCTACAATGAGCAGTTCTTC. Protein sequence: CAWSPGGLGSYNEQFF.

CDR3 in DNA: TGTGCCAGCAGCTTGGCAGGGGTAGAGACCCAGTACTTC. This codes for CASSLAGVETQYF. The V call is TRBV5-4, the J call TRBJ2-5, with D maybe TRBD1 (6 bases). Per germline, CDR1 SGHNT and CDR2 YYREEE (reference sequence). V was cut by 0 bases and J by 4 bases, with 7 bases left in between. The CDR3 has 13 residues. The variable domain in full, completed from reference TRBV5-4 and TRBJ2-5, reads ETGVTQSPTHLIKTRGQQVTLRCSSQSGHNTVSWYQQALGQGPQFIFQYYREEENGRGNFPPRFSGLQFPNYSSELNVNALELDDSALYLCASSLAGVETQYFGPGTRLLVL.

The chain has TRBV7-2 and TRBJ1-6; D is uncertain. Trimming cost V 5 bases and J 8 bases, with 16 bases left between them. Germline V CDR1 and CDR2: SGHTA, FQGNSA. This CDR3 is 15 amino acids long. The CDR3 sequence is CASSLDTGSYSPLHF. Here the CDR3 DNA reads TGTGCCAGCAGCCTAGACACTGGCTCCTATTCACCCCTCCACTTT.

The chain is built from TRBV5-1 and TRBJ1-1, with 8 bases that match TRBD1. CDR1 and CDR2 (germline): SGHRS, YFSETQ. Unmatched junction bases numbered 7, after V lost 2 bases and J lost 1 base. The CDR3 loop spans 16 amino acids. The CDR3, as DNA: TGCGCCAGCAGCTTTAACCGGGACAGGCAGAACACTGAAGCTTTCTTT. The encoded protein is CASSFNRDRQNTEAFF.

This rearrangement joins TRBV5-6 to TRBJ2-3; D is ambiguous. CDR3 length equals 15 residues. Trimming took off 4 bases at V and 2 bases at J, with 14 bases between the two ends. From germline, CDR1 is SGHDT and CDR2 YYEEEE. CDR3 sequence reads: CASSPTGRITDTQYF. The CDR3 nucleotides read TGTGCCAGCAGCCCGACGGGTAGAATCACAGATACGCAGTATTTT.

The sample holds one count of this clone. The CDR3 DNA reads as TGTGCCAGCAGCTTAGGGACTAGCGGGGCGTCCTACAATGAGCAGTTCTTC. It encodes CASSLGTSGASYNEQFF. The chain recombines TRBV7-8 with TRBJ2-1, with 12 nucleotides matching TRBD2. Germline loops: CDR1 SGHVS, CDR2 FQNEAQ. V lost 1 base, J lost 1 base, and 2 bases stayed unmatched. The CDR3 is 17 amino acids.

The J gene is TRBJ1-4, the V gene TRBV7-9; TRBD1 matches at 7 bases. J was trimmed by 3 bases and V by 5 bases; bases with no gene match: 15. Germline V gives CDR1 SEHNR, CDR2 FQNEAQ (reference sequence). CDR3 length equals 18 residues. The CDR3 loop is CASSGDSGREQANEKLFF. As DNA, the CDR3 is TGTGCCAGCAGCGGGGACAGCGGCAGGGAGCAGGCTAATGAAAAACTGTTTTTT.

The genes are TRBV7-8 and TRBJ2-6, with a weak D call TRBD1 (5 bases). V shed 3 bases and J shed 4 bases, with 10 bases lying between them. From germline, CDR1 is SGHVS and CDR2 FQNEAQ. The CDR3 spans 15 residues. This CDR3 reads CASSLGWTGANVLTF. For the CDR3, the DNA is TGTGCCAGCAGCTTGGGGTGGACAGGGGCCAACGTCCTGACTTTC.

V is TRBV5-1 and J is TRBJ1-1; 7 positions agree with TRBD1. This CDR3 comprises 16 residues. V lost 4 bases and J lost 4; bases outside the gene matches: 13. Looked up from germline, CDR1 is SGHRS and CDR2 is YFSETQ. CDR3 nucleotide sequence: TGCGCCAGCAGCCCGGCGCGACAGGGAGAAGGCACTGAAGCTTTCTTT. This codes for CASSPARQGEGTEAFF.

The chain links TRBV5-5 to TRBJ1-5; tentative D call: TRBD1 (5 bases). Trimming removed 0 bases from V and 5 bases from J, with 12 bases in between. The CDR3 extends over 15 amino acids. CDR1 SGHKS and CDR2 YYEKEE come from the germline V gene (reference sequence). CDR3 residues: CASSLDGWGYQPQHF. CDR3 in DNA: TGTGCCAGCAGCTTGGATGGTTGGGGCTATCAGCCCCAGCATTTT.

The chain joins TRBV3-1 (or the pseudogene TRBV3-2) to TRBJ2-3; a weak D match, TRBD2 (5 bases). From germline, CDR1 is LGHDT and CDR2 YNNKEL (reference sequence). The CDR3 runs 14 residues. Trimming removed 0 bases at V and 4 bases at J, with 8 bases between. The CDR3 bases are TGTGCCAGCAGCCAAGATGAGGGCGCAGATACGCAGTATTTT. Its protein product is CASSQDEGADTQYF.

V and J are TRBV23-1 and TRBJ1-1; the D is unclear. TRBV23-1 is treated as an ORF (open reading frame) with a function not yet certain. The germline V and J ends were trimmed by 4 bases and 1 base, with 7 bases remaining between them. The CDR3 contains 13 residues. The CDR3 DNA sequence: TGCGCCAGCAGTCTCCAGAGGAACACTGAAGCTTTCTTT. Translation: CASSLQRNTEAFF.

In DNA form, the CDR3 reads TGTGCCAGTAGTATGAGTCCGGCCCGACGGGAGACCCAGTACTTC. It is translated as CASSMSPARRETQYF. This rearrangement joins TRBV19 to TRBJ2-5; no definite D call. The CDR3 spans 15 residues. Trimming pared 3 bases from V and 5 bases from J, leaving 16 bases between. Germline V gene data show CDR1 as LNHDA and CDR2 as SQIVND (reference sequence). Combining the CDR3 with reference TRBV19 and TRBJ2-5 gives the whole variable domain DGGITQSPKYLFRKEGQNVTLSCEQNLNHDAMYWYRQDPGQGLRLIYYSQIVNDFQKGDIAEGYSVSREKKESFPLTVTSAQKNPTAFYLCASSMSPARRETQYFGPGTRLLVL.